Following are 17 T cell receptor beta chains from one sample sequenced in a study of neurological immune-mediated disorders. TCRdb re-called the 5' RACE reads with MiXCR, one entry per CDR3 protein. Seen here are under 70,000 distinct CDR3 sequences, approximately 25% observed once, and the top ten hold under 5.5%. Time point noted: technical triplicate 2. Source material: PBMCs. These receptors came from a man in his fifties or sixties with HTLV-1-associated myelopathy (HAM/TSP).

There are many counts of this clonotype. This chain links TRBV4-1 with TRBJ2-7; 9 positions agree with TRBD2. Trimming at V came to 4 bases and at J to 1 base, leaving 8 bases not matched to a gene. Germline V CDR1 and CDR2: MGHRA, YSYEKL. The CDR3 covers 16 residues. The chain's CDR3 is CASSLSIAGVSYEQYF. DNA of the CDR3: TGCGCCAGCAGCCTATCCATAGCGGGAGTGTCCTACGAGCAGTACTTC.

This clonotype was recorded at least ten times. V usage is TRBV20-1 and J usage is TRBJ2-3; TRBD1 might be the D (6 bases). CDR3 length: 13 residues. V lost 1 base and J 6 bases, leaving 11 bases between the germline ends. Germline CDR1 reads DFQATT; CDR2 reads SNEGSKA (reference sequence). CDR3 DNA: TGCAGTGCTAGAGCCGAAACAGGGGATACGCAGTATTTT. It encodes CSARAETGDTQYF.

The table lists this clonotype with many counts. The chain has TRBV5-1 and TRBJ2-2; TRBD1 matches at 7 bases. This CDR3 region has 16 residues. Germline V gene lookup returns CDR1 SGHRS and CDR2 YFSETQ. J lost 7 bases, V lost 7 bases, and 16 bases had no gene match. The CDR3 spells CASQPLDRNFYGELFF. DNA for the CDR3: TGCGCCAGCCAACCCCTGGACAGGAATTTTTACGGGGAGCTGTTTTTT.

This clonotype was observed at least ten times. One end of the junction fails to match germline, which may point to a read error. V usage is TRBV7-7 and J usage is TRBJ2-3; D is perhaps TRBD2 (6 bases). CDR3 length: 14 residues. CDR1 is SSHAT and CDR2 is FNYEAQ in the germline V gene (reference sequence). This CDR3 is CASSLGAGTNTQYF. In DNA form, the CDR3 reads TGTGCTAGCAGCTTAGGGGCGGGAACAAATACGCAGTATTTT.

This clonotype occurred many times. The chain uses TRBV4-1 and TRBJ2-7; tentatively, D is TRBD2 (6 bases). The germline V and J ends were trimmed by 1 base and 2 bases, with 9 bases remaining between them. This CDR3 region has 14 residues. The germline V gene encodes CDR1 MGHRA and CDR2 YSYEKL. CDR3 sequence: CASSQGRGTYEQYF. In DNA, the CDR3 is TGCGCCAGCAGCCAAGGGCGCGGGACCTACGAGCAGTACTTC.

The rearrangement links TRBV3-1 to TRBJ1-1; a possible D gene is TRBD1 (5 bases). Germline V gene lookup returns CDR1 LGHDT and CDR2 YNNKEL (reference sequence). The V end lost 4 bases, the J end lost 0 bases, and 9 bases lay between the germline ends. This CDR3 is built from 14 residues. The CDR3 here is CASSPGRLNTEAFF. Here the CDR3 DNA reads TGTGCCAGCAGCCCGGGACGCCTGAACACTGAAGCTTTCTTT.

This clonotype was observed at least ten times. The chain employs TRBV12-3 or TRBV12-4 and TRBJ2-7; D gene uncertain. The CDR3 runs to 13 residues. The V and J ends lost 4 bases and 4 bases respectively, with 11 bases between them. CDR3 amino acids: CASSSLVGYEQYF. The CDR3 region has the DNA TGTGCCAGCAGTTCCCTGGTGGGGTACGAGCAGTACTTC.

The table lists this clonotype with many counts. The chain has TRBV3-1 and TRBJ1-5; unclear D gene. Germline CDR1 and CDR2: LGHDT and YNNKEL (reference sequence). V lost 0 bases and J 5 bases, leaving 5 bases between the germline ends. CDR3 length: 13 amino acids. The CDR3 loop reads CASSQDQDQPQHF. As DNA, the CDR3 is TGTGCCAGCAGCCAAGATCAGGATCAGCCCCAGCATTTT.

This clonotype was observed at least ten times. The chain's CDR3 is CASSFNEQYF. In DNA form, the CDR3 reads TGTGCCAGCAGTTTCAACGAGCAGTACTTC. V usage is TRBV27 and J usage is TRBJ2-7; D unresolved. This CDR3 spans 10 amino acids. The V gene lost 3 bases and the J gene lost 5 bases, with 2 bases spanning the gap. Germline assignment: CDR1 MNHEY and CDR2 SMNVEV (reference sequence).

This clonotype occurred many times. The chain joins TRBV5-1 to TRBJ1-5; 8 bases agree with TRBD1. The V gene end was trimmed by 3 bases and the J gene end by 1 base; junction bases not matched to a gene: 3. Germline V gives CDR1 SGHRS, CDR2 YFSETQ. The CDR3 totals 15 residues. DNA for the CDR3: TGCGCCAGCAGCTGGGGGACAGGCAGCAATCAGCCCCAGCATTTT. Translated, it gives CASSWGTGSNQPQHF.

This clonotype was picked up many times. The V gene is TRBV9, the J gene TRBJ2-3; a weak D match, TRBD1 (5 bases). V was pared by 2 bases and J by 6 bases, with 13 bases between. Germline values: CDR1 SGDLS, CDR2 YYNGEE. This CDR3 comprises 14 residues. The CDR3 DNA reads as TGTGCCAGCAGCGTCTCAGGGCGCGAGGATACGCAGTATTTT. Amino acids: CASSVSGREDTQYF.

The table lists this clonotype with many counts. The chain carries TRBV12-3 or TRBV12-4 and TRBJ2-3; 8 bases are shared with TRBD2. The CDR3 is 15 amino acids. J gave up 2 bases and V 5 bases, and 6 bases lay outside the gene matches. In nucleotides, the CDR3 is TGTGCCAGCAGTCGACTAGCGATATACACAGATACGCAGTATTTT. Amino acid sequence: CASSRLAIYTDTQYF.

This clonotype was recorded many times. This sequence joins TRBV3-1 and TRBJ1-2; a possible D gene is TRBD1 (5 bases). V was cut by 4 bases and J by 6 bases, with 21 bases left in between. The germline V gene encodes CDR1 LGHDT and CDR2 YNNKEL (reference sequence). The CDR3 length is 16 residues. CDR3 amino acids: CASSPLASEGPDGYTF. The CDR3 coding sequence is TGTGCCAGCAGCCCACTCGCGTCGGAGGGGCCTGATGGCTACACCTTC.

This clonotype was seen ten or more times. The chain combines TRBV7-3 with TRBJ2-6; D possibly uses TRBD1 or TRBD2 (5 bases each). V was cut by 3 bases and J by 2 bases, with 8 bases left in between. Looked up from germline, CDR1 is SGHTA and CDR2 is FQGTGA. This CDR3 is 15 amino acids long. The CDR3 region is CASSFKGPGANVLTF. In DNA form, the CDR3 reads TGTGCCAGCAGCTTCAAGGGACCTGGGGCCAACGTCCTGACTTTC.

This chain links TRBV6-6 with TRBJ2-7; 10 bases agree with TRBD2. The CDR3 spans 16 residues. The V segment lost 7 bases and the J segment 4 bases; nucleotides outside the gene matches: 13. Looked up from germline, CDR1 is MNHNY and CDR2 is SVGAGI (reference sequence). The CDR3 here is CASTKSRLAGEYEQYF. CDR3 nucleotides: TGTGCCAGCACTAAGTCCCGCCTAGCGGGGGAGTACGAGCAGTACTTC.

The chain joins TRBV7-2 to TRBJ2-2; D perhaps matches TRBD2 (6 bases). There are 14 residues in the CDR3. Germline CDR1 reads SGHTA; CDR2 reads FQGNSA. V was shortened by 5 bases and J by 4 bases, with 11 bases between the two germline ends. CDR3 sequence reads: CASSRDLSTGELFF. CDR3 sequence (DNA): TGTGCCAGCAGCCGGGACTTAAGCACCGGGGAGCTGTTTTTT.

This clonotype has just a few counts. This rearrangement joins TRBV5-1 to TRBJ2-7; 9 nucleotides agree with TRBD2. The CDR3 spans 14 residues. With 2 bases clipped from V and 5 bases from J, the junction kept 5 bases outside the gene matches. Germline V gene sequence: CDR1 SGHRS, CDR2 YFSETQ. The CDR3 here is CASSFDSGRNEQYF. The CDR3 DNA reads TGCGCCAGCAGCTTTGACAGCGGGAGGAACGAGCAGTACTTC.